The entry below describes one T cell receptor (beta chain). The data belong to a study of blood T cell repertoires in COVID-19. Study-level information: Some COVID-19 samples were acute and others convalescent; all came from the United States, Italy and Spain. T cells, B-cell-depleted T cells, or PBMCs provided the cDNA or gDNA that served as material.

Authors' data handling: Amplification of reference gene primers was used by the study to estimate nucleated cell counts. TCRdb's copy holds only in-frame clones and misses some; the assay was immunoSEQ multiplex PCR. V, J and clone size are those of that table, while D and trimming were read from the DNA. The sample shows fewer than 450,000 clones, 70% to 90% of them seen only once. In germline, CDR1 is SGHRS, CDR2 YFSETQ. This CDR3 spans 14 amino acids. Trimming at V came to 0 bases and at J to 7 bases, leaving 5 bases not matched to a gene. The study recruited people aged about 18 to 95 years across roughly 25 US areas.

V usage is TRBV5-1 and J usage is TRBJ1-1; 8 positions match TRBD1. Specimen: PBMCs or T cells enriched from blood (not recorded which). This clonotype originated in a woman between 35 and 50 years old with acute COVID-19. The CDR3 bases are TGCGCCAGCAGCTTGGGACAGGGGCTGGGTGAAGCTTTCTTT. Translating gives CASSLGQGLGEAFF.